One sample yielded the 27 T cell receptor beta chains listed below, sequenced in a study of cytomegalovirus exposure and HLA in healthy donors. Researchers ran the PCR with 60 Vbeta and 13 Jbeta primers. Data came from immunoSEQ multiplex PCR; TCRdb stores just in-frame clones and leaves some out. Of around 150,000 clones listed, under 90% are singletons. Material for sequencing was PBMCs. All receptors derive from a man between 18 and 29 years old in good health and CMV-seronegative.

V is TRBV29-1 and J is TRBJ2-2, with 7 bases fitting TRBD1. The CDR3 extends over 13 amino acids. CDR1 is SQVTM and CDR2 is ANQGSEA in the germline V gene. J was trimmed by 5 bases and V by 5 bases; bases with no gene match: 5. The DNA of the CDR3 is TGCAGCGTTAGAGACAGGGTGACCGGGGAGCTGTTTTTT. Its translation: CSVRDRVTGELFF.

This clone was counted once. The chain links TRBV4-3 to TRBJ2-3; 9 positions match TRBD1. In germline, CDR1 is LGHNA, CDR2 YSLEER. V shed 0 bases and J 3 bases; nucleotides not matched to a gene: 1. The CDR3 consists of 15 residues. The CDR3 sequence: CASSQDGQGTDTQYF. The CDR3 DNA reads TGCGCCAGCAGCCAAGATGGACAGGGGACAGATACGCAGTATTTT.

The chain employs TRBV28 and TRBJ2-1, with D possibly TRBD2 on 7 matching bases. The CDR3 is made up of 15 amino acids. CDR1 is MDHEN, CDR2 SYDVKM, per germline. Trimming left V 3 bases short and J 5 bases short, with 14 bases between. CDR3 protein: CASSFAGARHNEQFF. CDR3 nucleotide sequence: TGTGCCAGCAGTTTCGCGGGGGCTAGACACAATGAGCAGTTCTTC.

This chain joins TRBV30 and TRBJ1-2; 8 bases align to TRBD1. This CDR3 contains 17 residues. The V segment lost 1 base and the J segment 3 bases; nucleotides outside the gene matches: 13. CDR1 is GTSNPN and CDR2 is SVGIG in the germline V gene (reference sequence). CDR3 region: CAWSGGSRDRPYYGYTF. CDR3 in DNA: TGTGCCTGGAGTGGGGGGTCCCGGGACAGGCCGTACTATGGCTACACCTTC.

This clone has a handful of counts. The chain carries TRBV11-2 and TRBJ2-4; D is unclear. Germline lookup yields CDR1 SGHAT and CDR2 FQNNGV. With 0 bases removed from V and 14 bases from J, the gap between germline ends came to 11 bases. The CDR3 contains 12 residues. CDR3 nucleotides: TGTGCCAGCAGCTTAGAGGGTCAGGTAGAGTACTTC. This codes for CASSLEGQVEYF.

This chain uses TRBV7-9 with TRBJ2-7; no clear D gene. Trimming took off 5 bases at V and 0 bases at J, with 8 bases between the two ends. Germline assignment: CDR1 SEHNR and CDR2 FQNEAQ (reference sequence). The CDR3 runs to 13 residues. The CDR3 is CASSPSSSYEQYF. Here the CDR3 DNA reads TGTGCCAGCAGCCCATCGAGCTCCTACGAGCAGTACTTC. Variable domain in full (rest from reference TRBV7-9 and TRBJ2-7): DTGVSQNPRHKITKRGQNVTFRCDPISEHNRLYWYRQTLGQGPEFLTYFQNEAQLEKSRLLSDRFSAERPKGSFSTLEIQRTEQGDSAMYLCASSPSSSYEQYFGPGTRLTVT.

The chain joins TRBV28 to TRBJ2-6; D is perhaps TRBD1 (6 bases). Per the germline V gene, CDR1 is MDHEN and CDR2 is SYDVKM. V was clipped by 3 bases and J by 0 bases, with 27 bases between them. The CDR3 is made up of 22 amino acids. The CDR3 protein is CASSFGILHRVTLGSGANVLTF. The CDR3 DNA reads as TGTGCCAGCAGTTTCGGGATTCTACACAGGGTTACCCTTGGCTCTGGGGCCAACGTCCTGACTTTC. The full variable domain, rest sourced from reference TRBV28 and TRBJ2-6, is DVKVTQSSRYLVKRTGEKVFLECVQDMDHENMFWYRQDPGLGLRLIYFSYDVKMKEKGDIPEGYSVSREKKERFSLILESASTNQTSMYLCASSFGILHRVTLGSGANVLTFGAGSRLTVL.

This chain connects TRBV2 to TRBJ1-4, with D maybe TRBD1 (5 bases). With 5 bases removed from V and 8 bases from J, the gap between germline ends came to 15 bases. This CDR3 region has 14 residues. The V gene's germline CDR1 is SNHLY and CDR2 FYNNEI. CDR3: CASSRGEGREKLFF. DNA of the CDR3: TGTGCCAGCAGTCGAGGGGAGGGGAGGGAAAAACTGTTTTTT.

The chain recombines TRBV25-1 with TRBJ2-3; 8 bases are shared with TRBD2. From germline, CDR1 is MGHDK and CDR2 SYGVNS. J was trimmed by 0 bases and V by 2 bases; bases with no gene match: 4. The CDR3 has 16 residues. The CDR3 is CASSEPASGSTDTQYF. CDR3 DNA: TGTGCCAGCAGTGAACCCGCTAGCGGGAGCACAGATACGCAGTATTTT.

This rearrangement joins TRBV4-1 to TRBJ2-7; 11 bases map to TRBD2. Germline CDR1 and CDR2: MGHRA and YSYEKL. The CDR3 is 18 residues long. V was clipped by 5 bases and J by 2 bases; unmatched bases: 14. This chain's CDR3 is CASSYRDMGTSGAYEQYF. CDR3 DNA: TGCGCCAGCAGCTACCGGGACATGGGGACTAGCGGAGCCTACGAGCAGTACTTC.

This clone has a handful of counts. The chain combines TRBV7-9 with TRBJ1-6; tentative D call: TRBD1 (5 bases). Trimming cost V 5 bases and J 5 bases, with 10 bases left between them. Per the germline V gene, CDR1 is SEHNR and CDR2 is FQNEAQ (reference sequence). The CDR3 has 14 residues. The CDR3 sequence is CASSPDMDNSPLHF. The CDR3 coding sequence is TGTGCCAGCAGCCCGGACATGGATAATTCACCCCTCCACTTT.

A note on this clone: A read error may account for a junction end that differs from germline. Other DNA sequences of this sample code for an identical CDR3. V is TRBV29-1 and J is TRBJ2-7, with 9 bases that match TRBD1. There are 14 residues in the CDR3. From germline, CDR1 is SQVTM and CDR2 ANQGSEA. CDR3 DNA: TGCAGCGTTCTAACTGGGACAGGGACCTACGAGCAGTACTTT. As protein: CSVLTGTGTYEQYF.

The chain is built from TRBV5-1 and TRBJ2-5, with 11 bases aligning to TRBD2. The CDR3 has 17 residues. The J segment lost 0 bases and the V segment lost 4 bases, leaving 8 bases of the junction unmatched. In germline, CDR1 is SGHRS, CDR2 YFSETQ. In nucleotides, the CDR3 is TGCGCCAGCAGCCTCACGACTAGCGGGACGTACCAAGAGACCCAGTACTTC. This codes for CASSLTTSGTYQETQYF.

This chain connects TRBV4-1 to TRBJ1-5; 8 bases match TRBD1. The germline CDR1 and CDR2 sequences are MGHRA and YSYEKL. CDR3 length equals 15 residues. V was clipped by 6 bases and J by 4 bases; unmatched bases: 8. In nucleotides, the CDR3 is TGCGCCAGCAGACCCACAGGGGGTAAGAATCAGCCCCAGCATTTT. It translates to CASRPTGGKNQPQHF.

This rearrangement joins TRBV29-1 to TRBJ2-5, with TRBD2 identical over 13 bases. Germline V gene sequence: CDR1 SQVTM, CDR2 ANQGSEA. V gave up 4 bases and J gave up 5 bases; unmatched junction bases: 4. The CDR3 runs to 14 residues. The CDR3 region has the DNA TGCAGCGTTGTGGGACTAGCGGGGAGGGAGACCCAGTACTTC. Translation gives CSVVGLAGRETQYF. Full variable domain (rest looked up from reference TRBV29-1 and TRBJ2-5): SAVISQKPSRDICQRGTSLTIQCQVDSQVTMMFWYRQQPGQSLTLIATANQGSEATYESGFVIDKFPISRPNLTFSTLTVSNMSPEDSSIYLCSVVGLAGRETQYFGPGTRLLVL.

The rearrangement uses TRBV18 and TRBJ2-3, with a possible D match to TRBD1 (5 bases). Germline-derived CDR1 and CDR2 are KGHSH and LQKENI. The CDR3 contains 15 residues. Trimming shortened V by 0 bases and J by 3 bases, and 10 bases separated the two germline ends. Here the CDR3 reads CASSPPSKGTDTQYF. As DNA, the CDR3 is TGTGCCAGCTCACCACCGAGCAAGGGGACAGATACGCAGTATTTT. Based on the CDR3 plus reference TRBV18 and TRBJ2-3, the full variable domain is NAGVMQNPRHLVRRRGQEARLRCSPMKGHSHVYWYRQLPEEGLKFMVYLQKENIIDESGMPKERFSAEFPKEGPSILRIQQVVRGDSAAYFCASSPPSKGTDTQYFGPGTRLTVL.

V usage is TRBV28 and J usage is TRBJ1-5; D gene unclear. CDR3 length: 15 amino acids. Per germline, CDR1 MDHEN and CDR2 SYDVKM. The V gene lost 3 bases and the J gene lost 2 bases, with 11 bases spanning the gap. The CDR3 sequence is CASSFHGIGNQPQHF. The CDR3 region has the DNA TGTGCCAGCAGTTTTCACGGGATTGGCAATCAGCCCCAGCATTTT.

V gene TRBV15 combines with J gene TRBJ1-2; no definite D call. The CDR3 runs 13 residues. Germline loops: CDR1 LNHNV, CDR2 YYDKDF (reference sequence). Deletions cut 3 bases from V and 8 bases from J, with 13 bases between. The CDR3 protein is CATSSRPGSGYTF. The DNA for the CDR3 is TGTGCCACCAGCAGTCGTCCAGGCTCGGGCTACACCTTC.

V is TRBV18 and J is TRBJ1-5; 11 bases map to TRBD1. Germline CDR1 and CDR2: KGHSH and LQKENI. The CDR3 is 15 residues long. V dropped 2 bases and J dropped 6; count of bases not matched to a gene: 3. DNA for the CDR3: TGTGCCAGCTCACCAGGACAGGGGGCCGGTCAGCCCCAGCATTTT. This codes for CASSPGQGAGQPQHF.

This chain joins TRBV19 and TRBJ2-7; 9 bases are shared with TRBD1. In germline, CDR1 is LNHDA, CDR2 SQIVND (reference sequence). Unmatched junction bases numbered 10, after V lost 10 bases and J lost 3 bases. The CDR3 loop spans 14 amino acids. DNA of the CDR3: TGTGCCACACAACAGGGGGCAGGCAGCTACGAGCAGTACTTC. This encodes CATQQGAGSYEQYF.

The V call is TRBV4-2, the J call TRBJ2-7; 10 nucleotides agree with TRBD1. Unmatched junction bases numbered 0, after V lost 3 bases and J lost 1 base. This CDR3 has 14 residues. CDR1 is LGHNA and CDR2 is YNFKEQ in the germline V gene. The CDR3 DNA sequence: TGTGCCAGCAGCCAGGGACAGGGGTCCTACGAGCAGTACTTC. This gives the protein CASSQGQGSYEQYF.

This rearrangement joins TRBV5-1 to TRBJ2-1; 12 bases map to TRBD2. The CDR3 has 20 residues. Germline CDR1 is SGHRS and CDR2 is YFSETQ. V dropped 4 bases and J dropped 1; count of bases not matched to a gene: 15. CDR3 sequence (DNA): TGCGCCAGCAGCCCAGGACTAGCGGGGACTTCTTCGGGGTCCTACAATGAGCAGTTCTTC. As protein: CASSPGLAGTSSGSYNEQFF.

This clone was seen a few times. The CDR3, as DNA: TGTGCCAGCAGTGATCGAGTTGGTCAGCCCCAGCATTTT. Translated: CASSDRVGQPQHF. The chain couples TRBV25-1 to TRBJ1-5; D remains unclear. Trimming took off 3 bases at V and 6 bases at J, with 9 bases between the two ends. The CDR3 is made up of 13 amino acids. CDR1 is MGHDK and CDR2 is SYGVNS in the germline V gene.

The V and J genes are TRBV7-3 and TRBJ1-6, with 7 bases matching TRBD1. The germline CDR1 and CDR2 sequences are SGHTA and FQGTGA. The CDR3 extends over 16 amino acids. V was pared by 5 bases and J by 6 bases, with 10 bases of the junction left unmatched. The CDR3 region is CASSQGVSTSNSPLHF. The CDR3 nucleotides read TGTGCCAGCAGCCAGGGGGTCAGCACCAGTAATTCACCCCTCCACTTT.

The chain has TRBV5-6 and TRBJ2-7, with D possibly matching TRBD2 (5 bases). CDR1 and CDR2 (germline): SGHDT, YYEEEE. This CDR3 region has 14 residues. The V end was cut by 0 bases, the J end by 2 bases, with 9 bases between. The CDR3: CASSLGGIPYEQYF. CDR3 DNA: TGTGCCAGCAGCTTGGGAGGGATTCCCTACGAGCAGTACTTC.

The chain combines TRBV9 with TRBJ2-2; TRBD2 might be the D (6 bases). V lost 4 bases, J lost 4 bases, and 11 bases lay in between. Germline CDR1 is SGDLS and CDR2 is YYNGEE. The CDR3 length is 14 residues. The CDR3 sequence is CASSSQLATGELFF. The DNA of the CDR3 is TGTGCCAGCAGCTCCCAACTAGCCACCGGGGAGCTGTTTTTT.

The chain joins TRBV2 to TRBJ1-4, with 9 bases identical to TRBD1. The CDR3 sequence is 14 residues long. V dropped 3 bases and J dropped 5; count of bases not matched to a gene: 1. Germline loops: CDR1 SNHLY, CDR2 FYNNEI. CDR3 bases: TGTGCCAGCAGTGAGGGGACAGGGAATGAAAAACTGTTTTTT. It translates to CASSEGTGNEKLFF.